A single sample is the source of the 10 T cell receptor beta chains below, sequenced in a study of T cell responses to AZD1222 COVID-19 vaccine. Assay used: immunoSEQ multiplex PCR; TCRdb lists only in-frame clones, some missing. The repertoire holds around 130,000 clones, 85% to 90% seen once, with roughly 3.1% in the top ten. The specimen was peripheral blood, collected 28 days after the second AZD1222 dose. The receptors were gathered from an adult who received the AZD1222 COVID-19 vaccine.

Only one count was recorded for this clone. The V gene is TRBV7-3, the J gene TRBJ2-3, with TRBD2 matching over 8 bases. Trimming removed 5 bases from V and 2 bases from J; junction bases left unmatched: 3. The CDR3 contains 14 residues. Germline V gene sequence: CDR1 SGHTA, CDR2 FQGTGA. This CDR3 is CASSPTSATDTQYF. The CDR3 DNA reads as TGTGCCAGCAGCCCGACTAGCGCCACAGATACGCAGTATTTT.

This clone was seen just once. V and J are TRBV6-4 and TRBJ1-1, with TRBD1 matching 8 bases. Germline-derived CDR1 and CDR2 are MRHNA and SNTAGT. This CDR3 comprises 14 residues. Trimming at V came to 6 bases and at J to 11 bases, leaving 14 bases not matched to a gene. This chain's CDR3 is CASSRKDRARGAFF. CDR3 nucleotide sequence: TGTGCCAGCAGCCGAAAGGACAGGGCTAGGGGGGCTTTCTTT.

The rearrangement links TRBV29-1 to TRBJ2-5, with 7 bases aligning to TRBD2. Germline trimming cut 4 bases from V and 3 bases from J; bases unmatched to any gene: 2. CDR3 length: 12 residues. Germline lookup yields CDR1 SQVTM and CDR2 ANQGSEA. The DNA of the CDR3 is TGCAGCGTTGGCGGGGGTAAAGAGACCCAGTACTTC. Translated, it gives CSVGGGKETQYF.

On this clone itself: Compared with germline, one end of the junction differs, possibly owing to a read error. This chain connects TRBV2 to TRBJ2-7; D call uncertain. CDR1 is SNHLY and CDR2 is FYNNEI in the germline V gene. The CDR3 is made up of 13 amino acids. The CDR3 sequence: CASSEGSLSGWHF. Here the CDR3 DNA reads TGTGCCAGCAGTGAAGGCTCTCTGAGTGGGTGGCACTTC.

The V and J genes are TRBV11-3 and TRBJ1-6; the match to TRBD1 covers 8 bases. The junction had 1 base not matched to a gene; V was cut back by 0 bases and J by 6 bases. The CDR3 consists of 15 residues. CDR1 is SGHNT and CDR2 is YENEEA in the germline V gene. CDR3 in amino acids: CASSLEQGGNSPLHF. For the CDR3, the DNA is TGTGCCAGCAGCTTAGAACAGGGGGGTAATTCACCCCTCCACTTT.

The gene calls are TRBV18 and TRBJ2-7, with D uncertain. CDR1 and CDR2 from the germline V gene are KGHSH and LQKENI. This CDR3 has 11 residues. The V end was cut by 2 bases, the J end by 4 bases, with 3 bases between. CDR3 amino acids: CASSPGYEQYF. In DNA form, the CDR3 reads TGTGCCAGCTCACCAGGGTACGAGCAGTACTTC.

The chain is built from TRBV5-5 and TRBJ1-1; no clear D gene. The V end lost 0 bases, the J end lost 1 base, and 7 bases lay between the germline ends. The CDR3 is 14 residues long. Germline values: CDR1 SGHKS, CDR2 YYEKEE (reference sequence). CDR3 amino acids: CASSLAVRNTEAFF. The DNA for the CDR3 is TGTGCCAGCAGCTTGGCCGTCCGGAACACTGAAGCTTTCTTT.

The chain links TRBV7-3 to TRBJ2-2; possible D gene TRBD1, 5 bases. V gave up 6 bases and J gave up 5 bases, with 16 bases separating them. The CDR3 covers 15 residues. Germline CDR1 is SGHTA and CDR2 is FQGTGA. CDR3 loop: CASSPSQGSTGELFF. DNA of the CDR3: TGTGCCAGCAGTCCTTCCCAGGGATCAACCGGGGAGCTGTTTTTT.

This clone occurred once. The junction and the germline gene differ at one end; a read error may be behind it. The V and J genes are TRBV7-7 and TRBJ2-1; 9 bases fit TRBD1. Germline V CDR1 and CDR2: SSHAT, FNYEAQ (reference sequence). CDR3 size: 15 residues. The CDR3 loop reads CASSLGDRVDNEQFF. CDR3 coding DNA: TGTGCTAGCAGCTTAGGGGACAGGGTGGACAATGAGCAGTTCTTC.

The J gene is TRBJ1-1, the V gene TRBV4-3; D uncertain. Trimming removed 0 bases from V and 7 bases from J, with 12 bases in between. CDR1 and CDR2 (germline): LGHNA, YSLEER. This CDR3 has 14 amino acids. The CDR3 spells CASSQDMTGIEAFF. CDR3 coding DNA: TGCGCCAGCAGCCAAGATATGACGGGAATTGAAGCTTTCTTT.